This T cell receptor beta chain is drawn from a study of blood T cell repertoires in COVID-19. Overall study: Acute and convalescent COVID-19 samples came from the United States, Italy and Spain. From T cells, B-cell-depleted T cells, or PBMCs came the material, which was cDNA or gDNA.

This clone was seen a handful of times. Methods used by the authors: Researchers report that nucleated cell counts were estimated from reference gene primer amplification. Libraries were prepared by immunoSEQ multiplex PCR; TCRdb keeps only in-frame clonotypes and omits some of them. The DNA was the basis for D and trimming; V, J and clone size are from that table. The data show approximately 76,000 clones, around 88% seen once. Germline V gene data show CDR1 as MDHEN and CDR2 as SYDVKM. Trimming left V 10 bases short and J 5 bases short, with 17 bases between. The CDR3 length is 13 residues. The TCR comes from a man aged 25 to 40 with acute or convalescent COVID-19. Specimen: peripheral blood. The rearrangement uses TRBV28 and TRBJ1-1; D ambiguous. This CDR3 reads CATHNGGYTEAFF. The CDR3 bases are TGTGCCACCCACAACGGAGGATATACTGAAGCTTTCTTT.